Described below is a single TCR beta chain sequence and its context. Its antigen is currently unknown. Germline CDR1 and CDR2: SGHTA and FQGNSA. V was clipped by 2 bases and J by 4 bases, with 14 bases between them. The CDR3 has 15 residues. These data belong to a study of T cell responses to AZD1222 COVID-19 vaccine. The protocol was immunoSEQ multiplex PCR, while the TCRdb copy is restricted to in-frame clones and leaves out a portion. The sample has approximately 99,000 clones, about nine tenths seen once. General study points: Mapped onto spike, vaccine-associated CD4 TCRs spanned it and were dominant at 160-218 and 743-854. Donors, mostly white British, included more females; clonal diversity was possibly underestimated.

This clonotype was obtained from an adult who received the AZD1222 COVID-19 vaccine. The chain recombines TRBV7-2 with TRBJ1-1; possible D gene TRBD1, 5 bases. This specimen consisted of peripheral blood, obtained 28 days after the second AZD1222 dose. In nucleotides, the CDR3 is TGTGCCAGCAGCTTAAAGATAGGGGAACGCACTGAAGCTTTCTTT. This codes for CASSLKIGERTEAFF.